A selection of T cell receptor beta chains follows, all from one sample in a study of cytomegalovirus exposure and HLA in healthy donors. The data were produced by immunoSEQ multiplex PCR, yet TCRdb's version contains in-frame clones alone and is incomplete. The sample holds 150,000 to 200,000 clones; about four fifths are singletons and the top ten take around 6%. Sequences were obtained from PBMCs. The origin of the receptors is a woman younger than 45 in good health and CMV-seropositive. Each CDR3 is given without its conserved first and last residue. Each record gives: CDR3 length, J gene, V gene, CDR3 protein.

13 TRBJ2-7 TRBV6-7 ASSFPQRGTYEQY
13 TRBJ2-1 TRBV2 ASSTGLAGMNEQF
13 TRBJ2-7 TRBV6-5 ASSRTSGSSYEQY
13 TRBJ1-2 TRBV28 ASTPPGQNNYGYT
17 TRBJ2-6 TRBV2 ASSLLTGSSISGANVLT
13 TRBJ2-3 TRBV5-1 ASSSSDRAPDTQY
13 TRBJ1-1 TRBV4-3 ASSQYARQDTEAF
12 TRBJ1-5 TRBV27 ASSLGQGSQPQH
17 TRBJ2-1 TRBV7-3 ASSLIPSSGGGEYNEQF
13 TRBJ1-4 TRBV11-2 ASSSLGTWREKLF
13 TRBJ1-2 TRBV2 ASKEVRGQNYGYT
14 TRBJ1-3 TRBV18 ASSRDTIGSGNTIY
15 TRBJ2-2 TRBV2 ASSEAEQLVRTGELF
12 TRBJ1-1 TRBV19 ASSIGPDGNEAF
8 TRBJ2-5 TRBV20-1 SASSGTQY
13 TRBJ2-3 TRBV5-5 ASSLGARSTDTQY
15 TRBJ2-5 TRBV7-2 ASSLGASGGYRETQY
12 TRBJ2-3 TRBV5-4 ASSLPSLPDTQY
13 TRBJ2-5 TRBV19 ASSGTGFTGETQY
15 TRBJ2-5 TRBV11-2 ASSLLRPKTGGETQY